The source of this T cell receptor beta chain is a study of blood T cell repertoires in COVID-19. The data were produced by immunoSEQ multiplex PCR, yet TCRdb's version contains in-frame clones alone and is incomplete. The profile shows hundreds of thousands of clones, around 91% of them singletons. CDR3 length equals 17 residues. In germline, CDR1 is MNHNY, CDR2 SVGAGI (reference sequence). V dropped 5 bases and J dropped 1 base, with 19 bases sitting between them. The chain couples TRBV6-6 to TRBJ2-3; D not certain. Sequencing was carried out using PBMCs or T cells enriched from blood (not recorded which). This TCR derives from a woman aged 18-30 years with acute COVID-19. CDR3 sequence (DNA): TGTGCCAGCAGTCCTTCTGGGTCCGTTCGGGGCACAGATACGCAGTATTTT. Protein sequence: CASSPSGSVRGTDTQYF.